What follows describes a single T cell receptor beta chain. What it recognizes is unknown. The study pooled second doses at about 4 or about 12 weeks. Profiling relied on immunoSEQ multiplex PCR, and the TCRdb table lists in-frame clones only, not all of them. Among over 95,000 clones listed, approximately 88% were seen once. This specimen belongs to a study of T cell responses to AZD1222 COVID-19 vaccine. Findings and caveats of the study: Females outnumbered males among donors, who were mostly white British; clonal diversity was possibly underestimated. As reported, nearly half of all spike-specific TCRs target variant regions that are unmutated.

The sequenced sample was peripheral blood, obtained 28 days after the second AZD1222 dose. This clonotype was obtained from an adult who received the AZD1222 COVID-19 vaccine.

CDR3 DNA: TGCGCCAGCAGTCTTTCAGGGGGCTGCAATCAGCCCCAGCATTTT. It codes for CASSLSGGCNQPQHF. The chain uses TRBV23-1 and TRBJ1-5; TRBD1 matches 8 bases. TRBV23-1 has ORF status, its function being uncertain. V shed 4 bases and J 2 bases; nucleotides not matched to a gene: 4. The CDR3 runs 15 residues.